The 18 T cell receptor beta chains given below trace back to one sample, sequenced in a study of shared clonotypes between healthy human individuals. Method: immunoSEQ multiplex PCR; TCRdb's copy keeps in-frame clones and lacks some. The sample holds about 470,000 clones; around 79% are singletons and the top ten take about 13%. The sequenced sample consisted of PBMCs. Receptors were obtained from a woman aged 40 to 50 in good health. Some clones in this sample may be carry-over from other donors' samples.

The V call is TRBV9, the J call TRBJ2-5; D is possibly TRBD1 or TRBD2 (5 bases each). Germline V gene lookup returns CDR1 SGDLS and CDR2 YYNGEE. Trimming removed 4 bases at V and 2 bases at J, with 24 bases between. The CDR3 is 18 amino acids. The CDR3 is CASSPGRGQGWDQETQYF. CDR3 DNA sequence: TGTGCCAGCAGCCCCGGCCGGGGCCAGGGCTGGGATCAAGAGACCCAGTACTTC. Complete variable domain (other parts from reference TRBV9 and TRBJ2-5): DSGVTQTPKHLITATGQRVTLRCSPRSGDLSVYWYQQSLDQGLQFLIQYYNGEERAKGNILERFSAQQFPDLHSELNLSSLELGDSALYFCASSPGRGQGWDQETQYFGPGTRLLVL.

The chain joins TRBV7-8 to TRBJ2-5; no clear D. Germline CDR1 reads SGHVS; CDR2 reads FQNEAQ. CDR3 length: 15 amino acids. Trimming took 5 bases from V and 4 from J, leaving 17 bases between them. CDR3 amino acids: CASSPSLLRPETQYF. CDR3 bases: TGTGCCAGCAGCCCCTCACTTTTGAGACCAGAGACCCAGTACTTC.

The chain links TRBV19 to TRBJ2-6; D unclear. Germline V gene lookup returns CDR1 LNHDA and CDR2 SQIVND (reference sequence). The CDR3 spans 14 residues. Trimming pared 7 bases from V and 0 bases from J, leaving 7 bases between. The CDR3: CASTHLSGANVLTF. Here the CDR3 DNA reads TGTGCCAGTACCCATCTCTCTGGGGCCAACGTCCTGACTTTC.

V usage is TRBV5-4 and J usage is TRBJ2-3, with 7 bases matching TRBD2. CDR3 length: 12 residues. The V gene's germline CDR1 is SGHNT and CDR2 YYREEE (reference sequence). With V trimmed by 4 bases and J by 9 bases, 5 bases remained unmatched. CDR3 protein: CASSTEGGTQYF. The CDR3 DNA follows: TGTGCCAGCAGCACCGAGGGAGGGACGCAGTATTTT.

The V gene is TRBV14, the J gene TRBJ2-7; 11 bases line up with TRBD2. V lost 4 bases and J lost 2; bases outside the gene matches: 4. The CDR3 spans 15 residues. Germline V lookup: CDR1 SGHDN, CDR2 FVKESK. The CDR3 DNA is TGTGCCAGCAGCCGAGGGACTAGCGGAGCCTACGAGCAGTACTTC. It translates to CASSRGTSGAYEQYF.

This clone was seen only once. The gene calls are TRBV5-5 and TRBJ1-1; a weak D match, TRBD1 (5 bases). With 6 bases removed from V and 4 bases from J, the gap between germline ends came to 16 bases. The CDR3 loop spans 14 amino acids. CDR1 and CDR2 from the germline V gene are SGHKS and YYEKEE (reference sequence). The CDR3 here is CASTPSQGGTEAFF. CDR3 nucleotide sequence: TGTGCCAGCACCCCAAGTCAGGGTGGCACTGAAGCTTTCTTT.

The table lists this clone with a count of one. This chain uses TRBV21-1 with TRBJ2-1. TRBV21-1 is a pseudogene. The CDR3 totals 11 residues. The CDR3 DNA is TGTGCCAGCAGCAAGGGGAATGAGCAGTTCTTC. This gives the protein CASSKGNEQFF.

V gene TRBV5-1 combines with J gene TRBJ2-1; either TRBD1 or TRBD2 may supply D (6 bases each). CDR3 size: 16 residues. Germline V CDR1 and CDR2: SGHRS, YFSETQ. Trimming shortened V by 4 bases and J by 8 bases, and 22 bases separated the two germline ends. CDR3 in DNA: TGCGCCAGCAGCGGATCGGAGGGGGGTAGGGTTGATGAGCAGTTCTTC. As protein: CASSGSEGGRVDEQFF.

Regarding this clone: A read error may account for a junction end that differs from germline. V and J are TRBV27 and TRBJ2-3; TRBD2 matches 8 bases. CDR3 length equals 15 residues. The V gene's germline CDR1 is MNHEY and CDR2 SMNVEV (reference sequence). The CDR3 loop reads CASGFRSGGTDTQYF. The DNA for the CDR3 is TGTGCCAGCGGTTTTCGTAGCGGGGGCACAGATACGCAGTATTTT.

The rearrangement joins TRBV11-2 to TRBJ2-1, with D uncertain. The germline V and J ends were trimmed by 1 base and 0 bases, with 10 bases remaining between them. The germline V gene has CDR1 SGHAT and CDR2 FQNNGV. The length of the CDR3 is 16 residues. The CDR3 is CASSLVPMSSYNEQFF. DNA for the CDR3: TGTGCCAGCAGCTTAGTCCCTATGTCCTCCTACAATGAGCAGTTCTTC.

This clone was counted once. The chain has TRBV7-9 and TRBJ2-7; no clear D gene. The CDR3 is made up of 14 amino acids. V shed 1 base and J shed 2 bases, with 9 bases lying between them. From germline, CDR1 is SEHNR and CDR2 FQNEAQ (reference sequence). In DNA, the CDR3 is TGTGCCAGCAGCTTAGGGGTTTCAGCCTACGAGCAGTACTTC. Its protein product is CASSLGVSAYEQYF.

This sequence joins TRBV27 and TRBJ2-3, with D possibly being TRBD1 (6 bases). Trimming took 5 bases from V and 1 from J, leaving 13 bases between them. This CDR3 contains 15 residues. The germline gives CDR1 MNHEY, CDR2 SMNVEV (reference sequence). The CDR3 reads CASSQHRTGTDTQYF. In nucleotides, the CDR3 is TGTGCCAGCAGTCAACACCGGACAGGCACAGATACGCAGTATTTT.

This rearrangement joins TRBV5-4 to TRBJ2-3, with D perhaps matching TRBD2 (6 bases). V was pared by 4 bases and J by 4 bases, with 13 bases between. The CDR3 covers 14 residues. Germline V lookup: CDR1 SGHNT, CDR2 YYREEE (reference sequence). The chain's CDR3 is CASSLKSGPDTQYF. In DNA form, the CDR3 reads TGTGCCAGCAGCCTGAAGAGCGGGCCAGATACGCAGTATTTT.

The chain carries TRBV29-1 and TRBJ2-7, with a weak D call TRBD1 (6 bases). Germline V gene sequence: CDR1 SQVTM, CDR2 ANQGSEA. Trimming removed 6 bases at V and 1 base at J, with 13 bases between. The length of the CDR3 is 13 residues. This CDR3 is CSVAETGSYEQYF. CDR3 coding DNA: TGCAGCGTGGCCGAGACAGGTTCCTACGAGCAGTACTTC.

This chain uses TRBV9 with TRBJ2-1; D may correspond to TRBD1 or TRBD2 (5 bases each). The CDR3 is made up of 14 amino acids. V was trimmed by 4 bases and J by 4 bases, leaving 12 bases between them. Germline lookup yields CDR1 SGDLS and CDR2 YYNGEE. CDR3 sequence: CASSPRDHYNEQFF. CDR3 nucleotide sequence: TGTGCCAGCAGCCCCAGGGACCATTACAATGAGCAGTTCTTC.

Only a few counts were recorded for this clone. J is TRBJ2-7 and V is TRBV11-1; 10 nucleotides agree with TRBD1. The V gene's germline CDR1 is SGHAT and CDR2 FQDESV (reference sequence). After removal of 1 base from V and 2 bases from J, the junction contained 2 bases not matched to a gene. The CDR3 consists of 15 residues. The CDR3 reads CASSLGDRGTYEQYF. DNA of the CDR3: TGTGCCAGCAGCTTAGGGGACAGGGGCACCTACGAGCAGTACTTC.

CDR3 coding DNA: TGTGCCATCAGTGAGGGAGGGGGCACAGATACGCAGTATTTT. Protein sequence: CAISEGGGTDTQYF. This chain uses TRBV10-3 with TRBJ2-3; TRBD2 might be the D (6 bases). Trimming removed 2 bases at V and 1 base at J, with 7 bases between. This CDR3 is 14 amino acids long. Germline lookup yields CDR1 ENHRY and CDR2 SYGVKD.

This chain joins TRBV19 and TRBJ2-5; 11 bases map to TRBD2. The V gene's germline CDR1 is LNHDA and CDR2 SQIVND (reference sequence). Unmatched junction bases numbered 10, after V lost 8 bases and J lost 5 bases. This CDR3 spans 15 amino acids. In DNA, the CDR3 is TGTGCCAGTGGCCTAACTAGCGGGAGTTGGGAGACCCAGTACTTC. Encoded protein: CASGLTSGSWETQYF. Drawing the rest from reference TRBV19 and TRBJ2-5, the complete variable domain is DGGITQSPKYLFRKEGQNVTLSCEQNLNHDAMYWYRQDPGQGLRLIYYSQIVNDFQKGDIAEGYSVSREKKESFPLTVTSAQKNPTAFYLCASGLTSGSWETQYFGPGTRLLVL.